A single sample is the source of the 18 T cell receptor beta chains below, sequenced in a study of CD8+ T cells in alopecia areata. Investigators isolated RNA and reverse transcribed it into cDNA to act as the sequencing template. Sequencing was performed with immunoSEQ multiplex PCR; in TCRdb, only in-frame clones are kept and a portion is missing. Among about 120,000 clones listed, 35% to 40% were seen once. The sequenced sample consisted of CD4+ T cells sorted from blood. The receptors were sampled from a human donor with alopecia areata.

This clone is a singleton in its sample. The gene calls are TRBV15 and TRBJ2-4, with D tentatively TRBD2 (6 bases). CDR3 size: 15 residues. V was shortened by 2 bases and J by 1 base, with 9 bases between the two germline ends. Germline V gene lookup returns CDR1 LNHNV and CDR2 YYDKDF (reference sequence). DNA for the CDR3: TGTGCCACCAGCAGACCGGAGGGGGCCAAAAACATTCAGTACTTC. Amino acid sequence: CATSRPEGAKNIQYF.

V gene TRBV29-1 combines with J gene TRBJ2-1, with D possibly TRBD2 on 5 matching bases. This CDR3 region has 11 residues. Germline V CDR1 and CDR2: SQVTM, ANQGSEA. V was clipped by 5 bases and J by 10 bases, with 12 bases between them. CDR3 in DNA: TGCAGCGTTAAGCCGGGGAACGAGCAGTTCTTC. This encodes CSVKPGNEQFF.

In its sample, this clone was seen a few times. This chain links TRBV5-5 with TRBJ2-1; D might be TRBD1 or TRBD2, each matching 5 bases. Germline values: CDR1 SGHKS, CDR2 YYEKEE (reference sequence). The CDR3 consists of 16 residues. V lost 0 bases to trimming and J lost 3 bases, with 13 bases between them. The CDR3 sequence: CASSLEAGASYNEQFF. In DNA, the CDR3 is TGTGCCAGCAGCTTGGAAGCCGGGGCTAGCTACAATGAGCAGTTCTTC.

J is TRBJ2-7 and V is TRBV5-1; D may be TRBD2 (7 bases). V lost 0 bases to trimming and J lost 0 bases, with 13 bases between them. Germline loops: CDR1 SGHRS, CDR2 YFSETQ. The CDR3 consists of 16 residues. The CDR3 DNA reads TGCGCCAGCAGCTTGGCCGGGGGGCAAAGCTCCTACGAGCAGTACTTC. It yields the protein CASSLAGGQSSYEQYF. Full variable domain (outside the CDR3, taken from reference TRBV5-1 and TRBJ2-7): KAGVTQTPRYLIKTRGQQVTLSCSPISGHRSVSWYQQTPGQGLQFLFEYFSETQRNKGNFPGRFSGRQFSNSRSEMNVSTLELGDSALYLCASSLAGGQSSYEQYFGPGTRLTVT.

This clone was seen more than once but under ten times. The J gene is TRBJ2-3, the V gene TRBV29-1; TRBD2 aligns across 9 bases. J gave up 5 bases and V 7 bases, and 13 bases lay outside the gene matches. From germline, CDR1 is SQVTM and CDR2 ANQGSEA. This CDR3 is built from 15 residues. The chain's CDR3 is CSAGIGGRAEDTQYF. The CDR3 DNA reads TGCAGCGCTGGGATTGGCGGGAGGGCCGAAGATACGCAGTATTTT.

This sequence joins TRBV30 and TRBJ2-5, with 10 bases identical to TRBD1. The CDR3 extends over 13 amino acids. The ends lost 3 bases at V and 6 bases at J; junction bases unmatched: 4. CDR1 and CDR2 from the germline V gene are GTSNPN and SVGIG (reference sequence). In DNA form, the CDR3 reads TGTGCCTGGAGGACAGGGGGCAAAAAGACCCAGTACTTC. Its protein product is CAWRTGGKKTQYF.

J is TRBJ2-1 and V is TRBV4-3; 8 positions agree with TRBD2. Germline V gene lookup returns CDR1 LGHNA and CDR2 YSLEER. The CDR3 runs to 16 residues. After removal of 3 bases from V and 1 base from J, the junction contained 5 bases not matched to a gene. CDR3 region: CASSQARGGSYNEQFF. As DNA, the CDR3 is TGCGCCAGCAGCCAGGCCCGGGGGGGATCCTACAATGAGCAGTTCTTC.

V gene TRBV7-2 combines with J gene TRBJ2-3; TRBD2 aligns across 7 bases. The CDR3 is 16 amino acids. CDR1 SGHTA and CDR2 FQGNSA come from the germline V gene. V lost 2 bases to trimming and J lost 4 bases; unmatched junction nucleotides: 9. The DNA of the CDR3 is TGTGCCAGCAGCTTAAGGGGCGGGAGAGGGTCAGATACGCAGTATTTT. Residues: CASSLRGGRGSDTQYF. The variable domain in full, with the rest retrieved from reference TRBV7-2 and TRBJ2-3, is GAGVSQSPSNKVTEKGKDVELRCDPISGHTALYWYRQSLGQGLEFLIYFQGNSAPDKSGLPSDRFSAERTGGSVSTLTIQRTQQEDSAVYLCASSLRGGRGSDTQYFGPGTRLTVL.

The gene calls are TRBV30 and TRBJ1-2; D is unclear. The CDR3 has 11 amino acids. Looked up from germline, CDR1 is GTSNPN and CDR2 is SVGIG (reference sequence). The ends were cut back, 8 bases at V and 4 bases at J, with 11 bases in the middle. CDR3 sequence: CAGQEFYGYTF. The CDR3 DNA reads TGTGCCGGTCAGGAGTTCTATGGCTACACCTTC.

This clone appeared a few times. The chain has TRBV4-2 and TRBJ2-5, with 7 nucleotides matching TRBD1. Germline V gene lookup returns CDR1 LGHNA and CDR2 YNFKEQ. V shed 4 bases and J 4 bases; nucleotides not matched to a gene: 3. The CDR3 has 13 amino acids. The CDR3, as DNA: TGTGCCAGCAGCCCCCGACAGGGAGAGACCCAGTACTTC. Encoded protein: CASSPRQGETQYF.

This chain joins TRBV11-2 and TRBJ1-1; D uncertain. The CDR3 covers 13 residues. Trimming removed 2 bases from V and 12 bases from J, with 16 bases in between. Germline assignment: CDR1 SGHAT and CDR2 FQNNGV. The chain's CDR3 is CASSLQQAVRPFF. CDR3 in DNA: TGTGCCAGCAGCTTACAGCAGGCGGTGAGACCTTTCTTT.

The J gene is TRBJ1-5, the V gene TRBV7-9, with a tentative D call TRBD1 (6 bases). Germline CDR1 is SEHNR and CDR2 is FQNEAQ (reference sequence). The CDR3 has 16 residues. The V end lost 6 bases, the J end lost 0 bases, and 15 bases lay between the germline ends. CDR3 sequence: CASSPRGADSNQPQHF. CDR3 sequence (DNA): TGTGCCAGCAGTCCGCGGGGGGCGGATAGCAATCAGCCCCAGCATTTT.

CDR3 sequence: CSAAWRLSTDTQYF. The CDR3 DNA sequence: TGCAGCGCTGCTTGGCGTTTGAGCACAGATACGCAGTATTTT. This rearrangement joins TRBV29-1 to TRBJ2-3; D remains unclear. V was shortened by 7 bases and J by 0 bases, with 14 bases between the two germline ends. Germline CDR1 reads SQVTM; CDR2 reads ANQGSEA. The CDR3 has 14 amino acids.

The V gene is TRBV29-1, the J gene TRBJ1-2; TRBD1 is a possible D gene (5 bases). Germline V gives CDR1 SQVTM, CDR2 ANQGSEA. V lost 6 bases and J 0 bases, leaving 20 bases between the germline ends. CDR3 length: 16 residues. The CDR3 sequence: CSVGVNRGRANYGYTF. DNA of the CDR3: TGCAGCGTGGGGGTCAATAGGGGCAGGGCTAACTATGGCTACACCTTC. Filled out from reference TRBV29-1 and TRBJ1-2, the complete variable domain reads SAVISQKPSRDICQRGTSLTIQCQVDSQVTMMFWYRQQPGQSLTLIATANQGSEATYESGFVIDKFPISRPNLTFSTLTVSNMSPEDSSIYLCSVGVNRGRANYGYTFGSGTRLTVV.

CDR3 sequence (DNA): TGCAGCGTCGACCCAGGGGGGGCCAACGTCCTGACTTTC. Its protein product is CSVDPGGANVLTF. The chain is built from TRBV29-1 and TRBJ2-6; D is possibly TRBD1 (5 bases). The CDR3 runs 13 residues. Deletions cut 6 bases from V and 4 bases from J, with 10 bases between. Germline-derived CDR1 and CDR2 are SQVTM and ANQGSEA.

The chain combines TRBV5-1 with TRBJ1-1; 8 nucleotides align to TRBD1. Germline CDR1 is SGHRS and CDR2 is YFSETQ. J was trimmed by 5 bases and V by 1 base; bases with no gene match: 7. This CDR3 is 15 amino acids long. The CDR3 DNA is TGCGCCAGCAGCTTGCGTTCAGGGGGCGAGACTGAAGCTTTCTTT. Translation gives CASSLRSGGETEAFF.

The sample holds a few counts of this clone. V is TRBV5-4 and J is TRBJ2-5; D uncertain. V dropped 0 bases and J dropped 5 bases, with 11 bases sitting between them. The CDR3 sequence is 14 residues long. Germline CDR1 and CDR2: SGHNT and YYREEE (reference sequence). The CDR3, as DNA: TGTGCCAGCAGCTTGGCGGGTCTGGGGGAGACCCAGTACTTC. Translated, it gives CASSLAGLGETQYF.

The CDR3 reads CSVLPPDEQYF. The CDR3 coding sequence is TGCAGCGTACTACCCCCTGATGAGCAGTACTTC. This chain uses TRBV29-1 with TRBJ2-7; D not certain. V was shortened by 6 bases and J by 7 bases, with 13 bases between the two germline ends. Germline CDR1 and CDR2: SQVTM and ANQGSEA. This CDR3 region has 11 residues.